A single sample gave rise to the 2 T cell receptor beta chains below, sequenced in a study of HIV-infected patients and healthy controls (dated by TCRdb to the mid-2010s). Whole blood was used without fractionating the cells, so the repertoire represented all peripheral T cells without sorting. Receptor libraries were prepared by 5' RACE. Sequencing was performed on an Illumina MiSeq. SuperScript III was used to reverse transcribe 500 ng RNA with primers targeting the alpha and beta constant regions. Separate alpha and beta chain libraries were generated by chain-specific third strand synthesis with multiplexing indices. TCRdb trimmed public reads at Q25 via fastp, called clones via MiXCR and kept in-frame beta chains. Each entry merges the rows of one CDR3 protein and shows their most common DNA and genes. The sample table shows 13,000 or so distinct CDR3 sequences, and 9.5% to 13% are seen once. The ten largest make up 6% to 7% of the sample.

Sequencing was performed on blood. These receptors came from an adult in good health.

By its share, this clonotype is medium-sized. This chain connects TRBV7-2 to TRBJ2-1, with a possible D match to TRBD2 (6 bases). Trimming left V 5 bases short and J 7 bases short, with 21 bases between. The CDR3 loop spans 16 amino acids. CDR1 and CDR2 (germline): SGHTA, FQGNSA. CDR3 nucleotide sequence: TGTGCCAGCAGCCTATTCCTAGCGCGGAGAATGAATGAGCAGTTCTTC. Translating gives CASSLFLARRMNEQFF. Together with reference TRBV7-2 and TRBJ2-1, the CDR3 gives the full variable domain: GAGVSQSPSNKVTEKGKDVELRCDPISGHTALYWYRQSLGQGLEFLIYFQGNSAPDKSGLPSDRFSAERTGGSVSTLTIQRTQQEDSAVYLCASSLFLARRMNEQFFGPGTRLTVL.

This clonotype came up many times. The chain links TRBV4-2 to TRBJ1-1; D gene ambiguous. The CDR3 length is 14 residues. Per the germline V gene, CDR1 is LGHNA and CDR2 is YNFKEQ. V gave up 5 bases and J gave up 1 base, with 11 bases separating them. DNA of the CDR3: TGTGCCAGCAGCTACGGATTTTCGAACACTGAAGCTTTCTTT. It codes for CASSYGFSNTEAFF.